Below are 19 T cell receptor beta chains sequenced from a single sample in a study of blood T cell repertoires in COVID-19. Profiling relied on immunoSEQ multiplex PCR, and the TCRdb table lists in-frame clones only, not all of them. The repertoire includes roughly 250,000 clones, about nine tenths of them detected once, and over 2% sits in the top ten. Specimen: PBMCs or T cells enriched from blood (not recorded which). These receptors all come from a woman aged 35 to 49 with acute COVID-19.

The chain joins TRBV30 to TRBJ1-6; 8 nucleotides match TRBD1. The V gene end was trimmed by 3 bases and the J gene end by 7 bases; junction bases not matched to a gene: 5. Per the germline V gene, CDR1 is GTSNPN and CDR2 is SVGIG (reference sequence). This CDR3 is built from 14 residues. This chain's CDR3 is CAWSRGQENSPLHF. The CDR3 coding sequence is TGTGCCTGGAGCCGGGGACAGGAAAATTCACCCCTCCACTTT.

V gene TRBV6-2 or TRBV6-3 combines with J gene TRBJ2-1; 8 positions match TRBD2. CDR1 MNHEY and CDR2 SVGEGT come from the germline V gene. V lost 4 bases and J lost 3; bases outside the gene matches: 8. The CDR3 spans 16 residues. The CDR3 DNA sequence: TGTGCCAGCAGTTCCCCCTTAGCGGGGAACTACAATGAGCAGTTCTTC. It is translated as CASSSPLAGNYNEQFF.

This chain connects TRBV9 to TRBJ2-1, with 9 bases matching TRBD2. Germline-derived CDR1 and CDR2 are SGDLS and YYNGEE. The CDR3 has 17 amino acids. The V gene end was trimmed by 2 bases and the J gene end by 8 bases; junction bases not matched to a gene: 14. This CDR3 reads CASSVGPGSGSWDEQFF. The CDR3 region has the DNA TGTGCCAGCAGCGTGGGGCCCGGTAGCGGGAGTTGGGATGAGCAGTTCTTC.

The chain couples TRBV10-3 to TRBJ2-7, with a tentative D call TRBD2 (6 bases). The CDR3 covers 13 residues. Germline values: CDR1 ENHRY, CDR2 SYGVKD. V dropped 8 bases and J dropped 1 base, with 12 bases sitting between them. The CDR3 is CAIGRRDSYEQYF. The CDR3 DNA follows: TGTGCCATCGGCCGGAGGGATTCCTACGAGCAGTACTTC.

CDR3: CASRTPGGAYEQYF. The CDR3 DNA reads TGTGCCAGCAGAACACCGGGGGGGGCCTACGAGCAGTACTTC. V and J are TRBV11-2 and TRBJ2-7; 8 positions match TRBD2. CDR3 length: 14 amino acids. Germline CDR1 reads SGHAT; CDR2 reads FQNNGV. V trimming: 6 bases; J trimming: 2 bases; junction bases outside the gene matches: 6.

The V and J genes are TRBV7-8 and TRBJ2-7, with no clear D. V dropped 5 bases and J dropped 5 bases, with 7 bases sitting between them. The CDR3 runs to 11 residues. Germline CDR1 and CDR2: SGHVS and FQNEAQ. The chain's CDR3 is CASSPGHEQYF. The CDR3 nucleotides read TGTGCCAGCAGCCCTGGCCACGAGCAGTACTTC.

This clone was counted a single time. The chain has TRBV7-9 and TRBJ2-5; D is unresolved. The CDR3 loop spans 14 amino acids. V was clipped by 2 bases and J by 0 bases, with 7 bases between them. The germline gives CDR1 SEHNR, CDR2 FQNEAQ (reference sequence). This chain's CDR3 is CASSLQANQETQYF. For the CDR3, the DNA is TGTGCCAGCAGCTTACAGGCTAACCAAGAGACCCAGTACTTC.

The CDR3 reads CASSRLQGMNNQPQHF. The CDR3 DNA sequence: TGTGCCAGCAGCAGATTACAGGGAATGAACAATCAGCCCCAGCATTTT. The chain carries TRBV21-1 and TRBJ1-5; TRBD1 reflects the table's D call only, with no check against the DNA. TRBV21-1 is recorded as a pseudogene. This CDR3 contains 16 residues.

The CDR3 DNA is TGTGCCACCAGCAGCGGGACTAGCGGGATGATGAGCAATGAGCAGTTCTTC. It is translated as CATSSGTSGMMSNEQFF. J is TRBJ2-1 and V is TRBV15; 13 bases are shared with TRBD2. This CDR3 is built from 17 residues. The trim removed 3 bases at V and 6 bases at J, leaving 8 bases unmatched. Per the germline V gene, CDR1 is LNHNV and CDR2 is YYDKDF (reference sequence).

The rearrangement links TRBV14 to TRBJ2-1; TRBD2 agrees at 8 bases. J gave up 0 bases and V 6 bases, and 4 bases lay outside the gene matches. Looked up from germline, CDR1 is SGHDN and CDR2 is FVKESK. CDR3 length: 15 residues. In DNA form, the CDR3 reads TGTGCCAGCAGTCGACTAGCGAGCTCCTACAATGAGCAGTTCTTC. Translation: CASSRLASSYNEQFF.

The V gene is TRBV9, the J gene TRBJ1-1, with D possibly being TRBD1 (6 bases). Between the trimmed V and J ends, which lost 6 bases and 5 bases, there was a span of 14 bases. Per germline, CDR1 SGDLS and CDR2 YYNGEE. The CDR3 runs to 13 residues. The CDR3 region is CASNNAGETEAFF. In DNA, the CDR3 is TGTGCCAGCAACAACGCAGGGGAGACTGAAGCTTTCTTT.

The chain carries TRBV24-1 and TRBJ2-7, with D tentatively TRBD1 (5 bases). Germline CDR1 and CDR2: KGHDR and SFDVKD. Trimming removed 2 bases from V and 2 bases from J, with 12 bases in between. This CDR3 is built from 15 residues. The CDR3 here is CATSDSAGSAYEQYF. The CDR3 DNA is TGTGCCACCAGTGATTCGGCAGGGTCCGCCTACGAGCAGTACTTC.

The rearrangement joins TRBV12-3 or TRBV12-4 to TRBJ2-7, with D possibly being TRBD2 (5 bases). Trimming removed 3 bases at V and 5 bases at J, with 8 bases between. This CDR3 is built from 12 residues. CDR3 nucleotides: TGTGCCAGCAGTTTGAGGGAACACGAGCAGTACTTC. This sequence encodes CASSLREHEQYF.

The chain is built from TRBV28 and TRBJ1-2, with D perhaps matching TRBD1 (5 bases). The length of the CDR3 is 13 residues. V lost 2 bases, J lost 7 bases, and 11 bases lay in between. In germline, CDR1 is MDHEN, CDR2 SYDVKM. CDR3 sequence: CASSLGALRGYTF. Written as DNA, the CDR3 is TGTGCCAGCAGTTTAGGGGCCTTACGTGGCTACACCTTC.

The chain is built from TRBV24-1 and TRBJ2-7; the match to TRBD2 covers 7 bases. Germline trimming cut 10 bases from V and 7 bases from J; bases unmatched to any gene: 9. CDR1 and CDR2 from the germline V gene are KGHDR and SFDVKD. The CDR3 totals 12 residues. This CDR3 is CATQSGEGEQYF. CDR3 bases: TGTGCCACACAGAGCGGGGAGGGGGAGCAGTACTTC.

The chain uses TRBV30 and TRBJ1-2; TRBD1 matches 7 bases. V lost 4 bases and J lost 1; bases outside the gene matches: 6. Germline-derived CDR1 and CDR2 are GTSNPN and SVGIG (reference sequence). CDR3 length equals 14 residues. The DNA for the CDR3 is TGTGCCTGGAAACGGGACAGCTTTAACTATGGCTACACCTTC. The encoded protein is CAWKRDSFNYGYTF.

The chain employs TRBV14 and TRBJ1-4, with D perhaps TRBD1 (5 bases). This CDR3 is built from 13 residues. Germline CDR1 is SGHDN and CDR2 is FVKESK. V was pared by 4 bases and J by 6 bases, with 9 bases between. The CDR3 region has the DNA TGTGCCAGCAGCCTACCGGGGGATGAAAAACTGTTTTTT. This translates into CASSLPGDEKLFF.

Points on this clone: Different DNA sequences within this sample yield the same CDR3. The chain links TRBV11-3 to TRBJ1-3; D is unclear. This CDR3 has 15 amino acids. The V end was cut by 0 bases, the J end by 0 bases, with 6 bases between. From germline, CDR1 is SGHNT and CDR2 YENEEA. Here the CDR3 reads CASSLDGSSGNTIYF. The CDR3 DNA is TGTGCCAGCAGCTTAGATGGCAGCTCTGGAAACACCATATATTTT.

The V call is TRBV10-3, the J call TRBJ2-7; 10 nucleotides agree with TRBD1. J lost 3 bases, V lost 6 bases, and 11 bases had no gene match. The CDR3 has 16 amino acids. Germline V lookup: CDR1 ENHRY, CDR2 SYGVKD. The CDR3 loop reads CAIRDTGTGERYEQYF. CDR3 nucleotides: TGTGCCATCAGGGATACCGGGACAGGGGAACGCTACGAGCAGTACTTC.